The present entry profiles one T cell receptor beta chain with its context. This record comes from a study of T-cell reconstitution after alpha-beta-depleted transplantation in children. Unique molecular identifiers were incorporated when the TCRbeta library was constructed. TCRdb re-called the PCR reads with MiXCR, one entry per CDR3 protein. This sample has about 980,000 distinct CDR3 sequences; about 29% occur once, and the top ten carry roughly 27%. After removal of 1 base from V and 0 bases from J, the junction contained 3 bases not matched to a gene. Germline V lookup: CDR1 SNHLY, CDR2 FYNNEI. CDR3 size: 17 residues.

The sample was PBMCs, mostly from graft donor cells, taken 360 days after TCRalphabeta/CD19-depleted stem cell transplant. The chain uses TRBV2 and TRBJ2-5; 12 nucleotides match TRBD2. The receptor was derived from a boy in the first two years of life who had a stem cell transplant for SCID, so the T cells may come from the graft donor. The CDR3: CASSEGTSGGYQETQYF. The CDR3 DNA follows: TGTGCCAGCAGTGAAGGCACTAGCGGGGGGTACCAAGAGACCCAGTACTTC.